This T cell receptor (beta chain) was identified in a study of CD8 T cells in ankylosing spondylitis. General observations from the study: Earlier literature documents some of the motif variants in reactive arthritis synovial fluid and blood. Disease-associated clones were reportedly significantly overrepresented in matched ankylosing spondylitis synovial fluid.

This clonotype was picked up many times. Its antigen is currently unknown. Germline V CDR1 and CDR2: ENHRY, SYGVKD. The length of the CDR3 is 14 residues. V was trimmed by 2 bases and J by 0 bases, leaving 7 bases between them. Quantitative 5'-RACE was performed with molecular barcodes, and it yielded the TCR beta libraries. TCRdb processed the 5' RACE reads anew with MiXCR; each CDR3 protein has one entry. The table shows 220,000 or so distinct CDR3 sequences, with about 10% occurring only once. This sequence originates from a male donor with ankylosing spondylitis or in good health (not recorded which). J is TRBJ1-1 and V is TRBV10-3, with TRBD1 as a possible D gene (6 bases). Sequencing was carried out using blood, either unsorted or a sorted T cell fraction (not recorded which). CDR3 sequence reads: CAISETGMNTEAFF. The CDR3 DNA reads TGTGCCATCAGTGAGACAGGGATGAACACTGAAGCTTTCTTT.